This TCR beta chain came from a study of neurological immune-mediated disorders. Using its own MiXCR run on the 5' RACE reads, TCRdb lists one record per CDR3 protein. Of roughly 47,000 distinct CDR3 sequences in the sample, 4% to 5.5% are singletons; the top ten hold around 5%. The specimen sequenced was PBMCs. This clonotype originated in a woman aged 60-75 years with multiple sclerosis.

CDR3 residues: CASSLGALDTQYF. CDR3 nucleotide sequence: TGTGCCAGCAGCTTAGGCGCACTAGATACGCAGTATTTT. V usage is TRBV7-9 and J usage is TRBJ2-3; no reliable D call. Germline CDR1 reads SEHNR; CDR2 reads FQNEAQ (reference sequence). The CDR3 runs to 13 residues. Between the trimmed V and J ends, which lost 1 base and 5 bases, there was a span of 7 bases. Supplemented by reference TRBV7-9 and TRBJ2-3, the full variable domain reads DTGVSQNPRHKITKRGQNVTFRCDPISEHNRLYWYRQTLGQGPEFLTYFQNEAQLEKSRLLSDRFSAERPKGSFSTLEIQRTEQGDSAMYLCASSLGALDTQYFGPGTRLTVL.